This is a list of T cell receptor beta chains from one sample in a study of T cells after yellow fever vaccination. TCRdb itself ran the 5' RACE reads through MiXCR, one entry per CDR3 protein. The data show some 670,000 distinct CDR3 sequences, approximately 13% seen once. Source: PBMCs, taken on the day of the yellow fever booster vaccination. The receptors were sampled from a man aged 30-40 years who received the YFV17D yellow fever vaccine. Both conserved end residues are part of each CDR3. Fields, in order: CDR3 DNA, CDR3 protein, V gene, D gene, clone size, J gene. D genes are given only for firm matches. Not every row has a clone size; where given, it reads once, few, many or a size class.

DNA: TGTGCCAGCACCCTAGCGGGAGTTGACAAAAACATTCAGTACTTC
CDR3: CASTLAGVDKNIQYF
V: TRBV7-2
D: TRBD2
size: .
J: TRBJ2-4

DNA: TGTGCCAGCAGTTTTGGGAGCGGGAGATCCTACGAGCAGTACTTC
CDR3: CASSFGSGRSYEQYF
V: TRBV27
D: TRBD2
size: few
J: TRBJ2-7

DNA: TGCAGTGCTAGGAGGGACTCGACGGAGACCCAGTACTTC
CDR3: CSARRDSTETQYF
V: TRBV20-1
D: .
size: .
J: TRBJ2-5

DNA: TGCGCCAGCAGTTCTACTAAGGGACAGTCCTACGAGCAGTACTTC
CDR3: CASSSTKGQSYEQYF
V: TRBV5-1
D: TRBD1
size: .
J: TRBJ2-7

DNA: TGTGCCACCTCCCAAGAGGAGACAGGGTCATACGAGCAGTACTTC
CDR3: CATSQEETGSYEQYF
V: TRBV3-1
D: TRBD1
size: .
J: TRBJ2-7

DNA: TGCAGCGGGAAAACAGGGAACAATGAGCAGTTCTTC
CDR3: CSGKTGNNEQFF
V: TRBV29-1
D: .
size: few
J: TRBJ2-1

DNA: TGTGCCAGCAGTTCTTTAGCGGGAAAGGGTCGGGATGAGCAGTTCTTC
CDR3: CASSSLAGKGRDEQFF
V: TRBV12-3/TRBV12-4
D: TRBD2
size: .
J: TRBJ2-1

DNA: TGCAGTGCCCCGTTGGGCCAGGTCAATCAGCCCCAGCATTTT
CDR3: CSAPLGQVNQPQHF
V: TRBV20-1
D: .
size: .
J: TRBJ1-5

DNA: TGTGCCAGCAGCAAAGGGTTCAACCGGGCTAGCGGGAGCCCAGATACGCAGTATTTT
CDR3: CASSKGFNRASGSPDTQYF
V: TRBV21-1
D: .
size: once
J: TRBJ2-3

DNA: TGCAGCGTTGAACTAGCGGGATTGGGGTACAATGAGCAGTTCTTC
CDR3: CSVELAGLGYNEQFF
V: TRBV29-1
D: TRBD2
size: .
J: TRBJ2-1

DNA: TGCAGCGTAGCCCAGGGATCTAATAGCAATCAGCCCCAGCATTTT
CDR3: CSVAQGSNSNQPQHF
V: TRBV29-1
D: .
size: once
J: TRBJ1-5

DNA: TGTGCCAGCAGTCCCGGGACAGGCCCTTACAATGAGCAGTTCTTC
CDR3: CASSPGTGPYNEQFF
V: TRBV3-1
D: TRBD1
size: many
J: TRBJ2-1

DNA: TGCAGTGCTAGTCGAGCAGGTGAAGCTTTCTTT
CDR3: CSASRAGEAFF
V: TRBV20-1
D: .
size: .
J: TRBJ1-1

DNA: TGTGCCAGCAGCCCCACCCGGGAAGAGCAGTTCTTC
CDR3: CASSPTREEQFF
V: TRBV7-2
D: .
size: .
J: TRBJ2-1

DNA: TGTGCCTGGAGTAAGCAGGTGACGCAGTATTTT
CDR3: CAWSKQVTQYF
V: TRBV30
D: .
size: few
J: TRBJ2-3

DNA: TGTGCCAGCAAAGAAAAATACGAGCAGTACTTC
CDR3: CASKEKYEQYF
V: TRBV28
D: .
size: .
J: TRBJ2-7

DNA: TGTGCCAGCAGCGTAGGTCTCCTCAACCGATTCCAAGAGACCCAGTACTTC
CDR3: CASSVGLLNRFQETQYF
V: TRBV9
D: .
size: few
J: TRBJ2-5

DNA: TGTGCCAGCAGCTTCCAACAGGGGTGGTATGGCTACACCTTC
CDR3: CASSFQQGWYGYTF
V: TRBV5-6
D: TRBD1
size: few
J: TRBJ1-2

DNA: TGCGCCAGCAGCCCACTGCAGGCGACCACCGGGGAGCTGTTTTTT
CDR3: CASSPLQATTGELFF
V: TRBV5-1
D: .
size: .
J: TRBJ2-2

DNA: TGCGCCAGCAGCCGGCCCGACAGGGGAGGAGAGACCCAGTACTTC
CDR3: CASSRPDRGGETQYF
V: TRBV5-1
D: TRBD1
size: .
J: TRBJ2-5